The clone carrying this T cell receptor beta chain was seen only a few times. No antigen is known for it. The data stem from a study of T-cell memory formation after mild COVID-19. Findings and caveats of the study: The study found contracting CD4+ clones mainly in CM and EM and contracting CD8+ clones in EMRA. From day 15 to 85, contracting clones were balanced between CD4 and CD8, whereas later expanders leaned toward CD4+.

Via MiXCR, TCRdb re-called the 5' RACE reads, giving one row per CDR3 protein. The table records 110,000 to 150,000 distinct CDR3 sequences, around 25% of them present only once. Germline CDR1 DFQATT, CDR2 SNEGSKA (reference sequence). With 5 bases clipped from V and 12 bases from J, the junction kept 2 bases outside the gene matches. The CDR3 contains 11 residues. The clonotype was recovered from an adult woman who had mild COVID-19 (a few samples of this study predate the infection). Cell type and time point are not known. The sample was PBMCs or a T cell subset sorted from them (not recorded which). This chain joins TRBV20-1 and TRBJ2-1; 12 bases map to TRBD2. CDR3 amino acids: CSAGGLAGQFF. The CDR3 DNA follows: TGCAGTGCTGGGGGACTAGCGGGGCAGTTCTTC.